One sample yielded the 30 T cell receptor beta chains listed below, sequenced in a study of blood T cells in healthy people across ages. Primers used in a second PCR of roughly 6 to 11 cycles were a sample-barcoded 5' primer and a J-beta primer mix. TCRdb re-analysed the 5' RACE reads in MiXCR, keeping a single row per CDR3 protein. The table lists 600,000 to 850,000 distinct CDR3 sequences, roughly 47% of them singletons. The source material was blood. These TCRs come from a woman aged 55-69 years in good health.

J is TRBJ1-3 and V is TRBV25-1, with 9 nucleotides matching TRBD1. The germline CDR1 and CDR2 sequences are MGHDK and SYGVNS. Germline trimming cut 4 bases from V and 8 bases from J; bases unmatched to any gene: 6. The CDR3 length is 14 residues. The CDR3 is CASSGGQGLDTIYF. CDR3 bases: TGTGCCAGCAGTGGTGGACAGGGGCTTGACACCATATATTTT.

This clonotype has just a few counts. The chain carries TRBV6-5 and TRBJ2-1; possible D gene TRBD2, 6 bases. The CDR3 is 16 amino acids. V lost 2 bases, J lost 7 bases, and 18 bases lay in between. Germline lookup yields CDR1 MNHEY and CDR2 SVGAGI. The CDR3 bases are TGTGCCAGCAGTTACGAAGGTAGCGGAAGGTGGAATGAGCAGTTCTTC. Protein product: CASSYEGSGRWNEQFF.

This clonotype was counted between two and nine times. The chain couples TRBV9 to TRBJ2-6; D gene ambiguous. The CDR3 consists of 15 residues. Germline V CDR1 and CDR2: SGDLS, YYNGEE. V gave up 0 bases and J gave up 4 bases, with 8 bases separating them. CDR3 DNA: TGTGCCAGCAGCGTAGCGGCAACAGGGGCCAACGTCCTGACTTTC. This codes for CASSVAATGANVLTF.

This clonotype has a handful of counts. The chain links TRBV7-2 to TRBJ2-1, with D maybe TRBD1 (5 bases). Germline V CDR1 and CDR2: SGHTA, FQGNSA. V was pared by 8 bases and J by 7 bases, with 18 bases between. This CDR3 contains 14 residues. This chain's CDR3 is CASSPGWGRNEQFF. The CDR3 bases are TGTGCCAGCTCCCCCGGGTGGGGCAGAAATGAGCAGTTCTTC. Using reference TRBV7-2 and TRBJ2-1 for the parts outside the CDR3, the full variable domain is GAGVSQSPSNKVTEKGKDVELRCDPISGHTALYWYRQSLGQGLEFLIYFQGNSAPDKSGLPSDRFSAERTGGSVSTLTIQRTQQEDSAVYLCASSPGWGRNEQFFGPGTRLTVL.

Turning to this clonotype: One end of the junction fails to match germline, which may point to a read error. V and J are TRBV7-2 and TRBJ1-6; D perhaps matches TRBD1 (6 bases). There are 12 residues in the CDR3. Germline V gives CDR1 SGHTA, CDR2 FQGNSA. This chain's CDR3 is CASSWTESPPHF. CDR3 coding DNA: TGTGCCAGCAGCTGGACAGAGTCACCCCCCCACTTT.

This clonotype appeared a single time. J is TRBJ2-7 and V is TRBV20-1; 9 positions agree with TRBD2. The germline gives CDR1 DFQATT, CDR2 SNEGSKA (reference sequence). The ends lost 2 bases at V and 4 bases at J; junction bases unmatched: 9. CDR3 size: 15 residues. The CDR3 here is CSARPRRAGGYEQYF. CDR3 DNA sequence: TGCAGTGCTAGACCCAGACGAGCGGGAGGATACGAGCAGTACTTC.

The chain joins TRBV6-1 to TRBJ2-1; TRBD2 matches 8 bases. The CDR3 is 14 amino acids. Trimming removed 7 bases from V and 5 bases from J; junction bases left unmatched: 7. The V gene's germline CDR1 is MNHNS and CDR2 SASEGT. Here the CDR3 DNA reads TGTGCCAGCAATGCGGGAGGCAATAACAATGAGCAGTTCTTC. This codes for CASNAGGNNNEQFF.

This clonotype was counted a single time. The V call is TRBV6-5, the J call TRBJ2-7; D assignment may be TRBD1 or TRBD2 (6 bases each). Germline CDR1 reads MNHEY; CDR2 reads SVGAGI. CDR3 length equals 19 residues. Between the trimmed V and J ends, which lost 0 bases and 2 bases, there was a span of 23 bases. The CDR3 loop is CASSYSSFVVTEGAYEQYF. In DNA form, the CDR3 reads TGTGCCAGCAGTTACTCTAGTTTTGTAGTGACGGAGGGGGCCTACGAGCAGTACTTC.

This clonotype was seen only a few times. The chain carries TRBV7-2 and TRBJ1-1, with 8 bases lining up with TRBD1. The V segment lost 5 bases and the J segment 3 bases; nucleotides outside the gene matches: 8. The CDR3 runs to 15 residues. Germline CDR1 reads SGHTA; CDR2 reads FQGNSA. The chain's CDR3 is CASSVQGAGYTEAFF. The CDR3 DNA reads TGTGCCAGCAGCGTCCAGGGGGCCGGGTACACTGAAGCTTTCTTT.

This clonotype was found once. Mismatch with germline at one junction end may stem from a read error. The genes are TRBV7-9 and TRBJ2-3; 11 positions agree with TRBD2. Germline V CDR1 and CDR2: SEHNR, FQNEAQ (reference sequence). The CDR3 has 16 residues. CDR3 loop: CANSLSTSGTTDTQYF. In DNA form, the CDR3 reads TGTGCCAACAGCTTATCGACTAGCGGGACGACAGATACGCAGTATTTT. Based on the CDR3 plus reference TRBV7-9 and TRBJ2-3, the full variable domain is DTGVSQNPRHKITKRGQNVTFRCDPISEHNRLYWYRQTLGQGPEFLTYFQNEAQLEKSRLLSDRFSAERPKGSFSTLEIQRTEQGDSAMYLCANSLSTSGTTDTQYFGPGTRLTVL.

CDR3 residues: CASSETGPPGYNEQFF. The CDR3, as DNA: TGTGCCAGCTCAGAAACGGGGCCGCCGGGCTACAATGAGCAGTTCTTC. The chain recombines TRBV18 with TRBJ2-1, with D possibly called TRBD1 or TRBD2 (5 bases each). Germline values: CDR1 KGHSH, CDR2 LQKENI. Trimming removed 5 bases from V and 3 bases from J, with 17 bases in between. CDR3 length: 16 amino acids.

The sample holds a few counts of this clonotype. The chain couples TRBV6-4 to TRBJ2-7; unclear D gene. Germline-derived CDR1 and CDR2 are MRHNA and SNTAGT. Trimming pared 2 bases from V and 6 bases from J, leaving 11 bases between. The CDR3 spans 13 residues. The CDR3 DNA sequence: TGTGCCAGCAGTGACCGCGTGGAATCCGAGCAGTACTTC. It specifies CASSDRVESEQYF.

The table lists this clonotype with a few counts. This chain links TRBV7-9 with TRBJ1-2; a weak D match, TRBD1 (6 bases). Trimming shortened V by 4 bases and J by 6 bases, and 12 bases separated the two germline ends. Germline-derived CDR1 and CDR2 are SEHNR and FQNEAQ (reference sequence). The CDR3 totals 13 residues. For the CDR3, the DNA is TGTGCCAGCAGCTCCTTATCAGGGGATGGCTACACCTTC. Translating it yields CASSSLSGDGYTF.

V is TRBV7-9 and J is TRBJ2-1, with 14 bases lining up with TRBD2. There are 16 residues in the CDR3. The germline gives CDR1 SEHNR, CDR2 FQNEAQ (reference sequence). V lost 5 bases to trimming and J lost 8 bases; unmatched junction nucleotides: 8. CDR3 protein: CASSVGLAGEVDEQFF. The CDR3, as DNA: TGTGCCAGCAGCGTGGGACTAGCGGGAGAGGTCGATGAGCAGTTCTTC.

This clonotype was seen a few times. The V call is TRBV3-1, the J call TRBJ2-4, with D unclear. V gave up 1 base and J gave up 0 bases, with 4 bases separating them. This CDR3 is built from 14 residues. The germline V gene encodes CDR1 LGHDT and CDR2 YNNKEL (reference sequence). The chain's CDR3 is CASSQALAKNIQYF. DNA of the CDR3: TGTGCCAGCAGCCAAGCGCTAGCCAAAAACATTCAGTACTTC.

This clonotype was counted between two and nine times. This CDR3 reads CAISESTLPGTKNIQYF. CDR3 in DNA: TGTGCCATCAGTGAGTCGACTCTTCCGGGGACCAAAAACATTCAGTACTTC. The chain uses TRBV10-3 and TRBJ2-4; a weak D match, TRBD2 (5 bases). Germline lookup yields CDR1 ENHRY and CDR2 SYGVKD. Trimming stripped 0 bases from V and 2 bases from J, with 14 bases between. CDR3 length: 17 amino acids.

The chain is built from TRBV13 and TRBJ1-1, with D unclear. Per the germline V gene, CDR1 is PRHDT and CDR2 is FYEKMQ (reference sequence). Deletions cut 2 bases from V and 0 bases from J, with 16 bases between. This CDR3 has 17 residues. CDR3 nucleotides: TGTGCCAGCAGCTTAAACCCTTTTTCTGGGTTGAACACTGAAGCTTTCTTT. It specifies CASSLNPFSGLNTEAFF. Based on the CDR3 plus reference TRBV13 and TRBJ1-1, the full variable domain is AAGVIQSPRHLIKEKRETATLKCYPIPRHDTVYWYQQGPGQDPQFLISFYEKMQSDKGSIPDRFSAQQFSDYHSELNMSSLELGDSALYFCASSLNPFSGLNTEAFFGQGTRLTVV.

This clonotype came up a few times. CDR3: CASSHYEAGASYEQYF. The CDR3 coding sequence is TGTGCCAGCAGTCACTATGAAGCGGGCGCCTCCTACGAGCAGTACTTC. This sequence joins TRBV6-2 or TRBV6-3 and TRBJ2-7; D possibly corresponds to TRBD2 (6 bases). Per germline, CDR1 MNHEY and CDR2 SVGEGT. This CDR3 contains 16 residues. V was trimmed by 5 bases and J by 0 bases, leaving 17 bases between them.

J is TRBJ2-7 and V is TRBV10-2; TRBD2 matches 7 bases. The J call is uncertain, as TRBJ2-5 better fits the DNA end. The length of the CDR3 is 14 residues. In germline, CDR1 is WSHSY, CDR2 SAAADI. The CDR3: CASSNGLVAETQYF. The DNA for the CDR3 is TGCGCCAGCAGCAATGGACTAGTGGCAGAGACCCAGTACTTC.

In nucleotides, the CDR3 is TGTGCCAGCTCACCGCCCCGTCTAGGACAGGGGGTTCAGGAGCAGTACTTC. Translation gives CASSPPRLGQGVQEQYF. This chain joins TRBV18 and TRBJ2-5; 10 positions agree with TRBD1. The CDR3 extends over 17 amino acids. Per the germline V gene, CDR1 is KGHSH and CDR2 is LQKENI. The V and J ends lost 3 bases and 11 bases, in that order; junction bases with no gene match: 18. The variable domain in full, completed from reference TRBV18 and TRBJ2-5, reads NAGVMQNPRHLVRRRGQEARLRCSPMKGHSHVYWYRQLPEEGLKFMVYLQKENIIDESGMPKERFSAEFPKEGPSILRIQQVVRGDSAAYFCASSPPRLGQGVQEQYFGPGTRLLVL.

Ten or more counts support this clonotype. The chain carries TRBV29-1 and TRBJ2-7; weak D call: TRBD2 (7 bases). This CDR3 has 14 amino acids. Germline V gives CDR1 SQVTM, CDR2 ANQGSEA. V was trimmed by 2 bases and J by 2 bases, leaving 13 bases between them. CDR3 in DNA: TGCAGCGTTGAATGGAGCGGGACAACCTACGAGCAGTACTTC. Amino acids: CSVEWSGTTYEQYF.

This sequence joins TRBV20-1 and TRBJ2-1; 8 positions agree with TRBD2. CDR3 length: 13 amino acids. CDR1 and CDR2 from the germline V gene are DFQATT and SNEGSKA (reference sequence). The V segment lost 3 bases and the J segment 9 bases; nucleotides outside the gene matches: 7. The CDR3 spells CSARGLEEGEQFF. DNA for the CDR3: TGCAGTGCTAGGGGACTAGAAGAGGGTGAGCAGTTCTTC.

This clonotype has a handful of counts. The chain couples TRBV24-1 to TRBJ2-7; D is undetermined. V lost 5 bases and J 6 bases, leaving 16 bases between the germline ends. CDR1 and CDR2 from the germline V gene are KGHDR and SFDVKD. The CDR3 is 14 amino acids. The CDR3 region has the DNA TGTGCCACCAGTGCTACGAAGGAAGTAGGCGAGCAGTACTTC. Protein: CATSATKEVGEQYF.

This clonotype has just a few counts. The rearrangement joins TRBV7-9 to TRBJ2-3, with 9 bases matching TRBD2. In germline, CDR1 is SEHNR, CDR2 FQNEAQ (reference sequence). The CDR3 is 14 residues long. The trim removed 11 bases at V and 4 bases at J, leaving 10 bases unmatched. The CDR3, as DNA: TGTGCCGCCTCAAGCGGGGGGCCCCCAGATACGCAGTATTTT. It specifies CAASSGGPPDTQYF.

This clonotype showed up just a few times. CDR3 nucleotides: TGTGCCAGCACCTTAAACCAGGGCTACGAGCAGTACTTC. Its protein product is CASTLNQGYEQYF. V and J are TRBV5-6 and TRBJ2-7; D may be TRBD1 (5 bases). The germline gives CDR1 SGHDT, CDR2 YYEEEE. This CDR3 contains 13 residues. Trimming left V 6 bases short and J 3 bases short, with 13 bases between. Using reference TRBV5-6 and TRBJ2-7 for the parts outside the CDR3, the full variable domain is DAGVTQSPTHLIKTRGQQVTLRCSPKSGHDTVSWYQQALGQGPQFIFQYYEEEERQRGNFPDRFSGHQFPNYSSELNVNALLLGDSALYLCASTLNQGYEQYFGPGTRLTVT.

J is TRBJ1-4 and V is TRBV4-2; D might be TRBD1 (5 bases). Germline V lookup: CDR1 LGHNA, CDR2 YNFKEQ. CDR3 length: 16 amino acids. V was pared by 4 bases and J by 4 bases, with 16 bases between. The CDR3: CASSPGLPHGNEKLFF. Here the CDR3 DNA reads TGTGCCAGCAGCCCGGGGCTCCCGCACGGTAATGAAAAACTGTTTTTT.

V is TRBV6-5 and J is TRBJ2-6; D is perhaps TRBD1 (5 bases). CDR1 is MNHEY, CDR2 SVGAGI, per germline. There are 16 residues in the CDR3. Between the trimmed V and J ends, which lost 6 bases and 0 bases, there was a span of 12 bases. CDR3 region: CASRPQVSSGANVLTF. CDR3 DNA sequence: TGTGCCAGCAGGCCACAGGTCAGCTCTGGGGCCAACGTCCTGACTTTC.

The chain uses TRBV12-3 or TRBV12-4 and TRBJ2-1, with 7 bases that match TRBD2. The V and J ends lost 2 bases and 15 bases, in that order; junction bases with no gene match: 19. The CDR3 length is 16 residues. The CDR3 protein is CASSLRGLYISSRRFF. The CDR3 DNA sequence: TGTGCCAGCAGTTTACGGGGACTATATATATCGTCCAGGCGGTTCTTC.

Only a few counts were recorded for this clonotype. The chain couples TRBV6-2 or TRBV6-3 to TRBJ2-3, with 13 bases identical to TRBD2. CDR1 and CDR2 from the germline V gene are MNHEY and SVGEGT. J gave up 1 base and V 5 bases, and 3 bases lay outside the gene matches. There are 16 residues in the CDR3. The CDR3 region has the DNA TGTGCCAGCAGTCGACTAGCGGGAGGACGCACAGATACGCAGTATTTT. This gives the protein CASSRLAGGRTDTQYF.

The chain joins TRBV6-6 to TRBJ2-7; D call uncertain. The V end was cut by 5 bases, the J end by 3 bases, with 11 bases between. The CDR3 extends over 13 amino acids. CDR1 and CDR2 from the germline V gene are MNHNY and SVGAGI (reference sequence). The CDR3 here is CASSGVLFYEQYF. DNA of the CDR3: TGTGCCAGCAGTGGAGTGCTCTTCTACGAGCAGTACTTC.